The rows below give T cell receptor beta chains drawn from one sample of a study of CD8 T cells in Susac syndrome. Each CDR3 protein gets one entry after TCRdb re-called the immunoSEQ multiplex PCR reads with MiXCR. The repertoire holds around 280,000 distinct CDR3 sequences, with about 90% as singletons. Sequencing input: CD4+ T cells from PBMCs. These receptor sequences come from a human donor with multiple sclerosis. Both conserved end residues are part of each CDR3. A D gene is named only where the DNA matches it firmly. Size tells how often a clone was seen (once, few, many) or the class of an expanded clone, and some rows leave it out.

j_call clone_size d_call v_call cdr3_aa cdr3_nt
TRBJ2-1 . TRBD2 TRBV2 CASSGLGGLANNEQFF TGTGCCAGCAGTGGGTTAGGCGGACTAGCAAACAATGAGCAGTTCTTC
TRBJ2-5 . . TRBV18 CASSPKRVPVQETQYF TGTGCCAGCTCACCAAAACGTGTACCAGTCCAAGAGACCCAGTACTTC
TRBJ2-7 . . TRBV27 CASSLDSPRALSSYEQYF TGTGCCAGCAGTTTAGACAGCCCAAGGGCGCTATCCTCCTACGAGCAGTACTTC
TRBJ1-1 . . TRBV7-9 CASSLGMGTEAFF TGTGCCAGCAGCTTAGGGATGGGCACTGAAGCTTTCTTT
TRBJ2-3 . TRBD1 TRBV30 CAWSGGLSGGYSDTQYF TGTGCCTGGAGCGGGGGCCTATCAGGGGGCTACTCAGATACGCAGTATTTT
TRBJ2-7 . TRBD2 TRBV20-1 CSAPALGGAYEQYF TGCAGTGCTCCAGCTCTCGGGGGGGCCTACGAGCAGTACTTC
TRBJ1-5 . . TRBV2 CASSEAQRTRERNQPQHF TGTGCCAGCAGTGAGGCACAGCGGACCCGAGAGCGCAATCAGCCCCAGCATTTT
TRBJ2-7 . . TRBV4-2 CASSQNPAEPQYF TGTGCCAGCAGCCAAAACCCAGCGGAGCCGCAGTACTTC
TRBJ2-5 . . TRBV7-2 CASSFAWTQETQYF TGTGCCAGCAGCTTTGCTTGGACTCAAGAGACCCAGTACTTC
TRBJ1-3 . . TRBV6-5 CASMASGNTIYF TGTGCCAGCATGGCCTCTGGAAACACCATATATTTT
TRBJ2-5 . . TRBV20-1 CSASLSIQETQYF TGCAGTGCTTCTCTATCTATCCAAGAGACCCAGTACTTC
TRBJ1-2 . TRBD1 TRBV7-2 CASSLAARGQYGYTF TGTGCCAGCAGCTTAGCGGCCAGGGGGCAATATGGCTACACCTTC
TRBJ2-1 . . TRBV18 CASSPKGVIGGNEQFF TGTGCCAGCTCACCAAAGGGAGTTATTGGCGGCAATGAGCAGTTCTTC
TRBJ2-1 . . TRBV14 CASSSQTFRRKGEQFF TGTGCCAGCAGTTCCCAGACATTTCGTCGTAAGGGTGAGCAGTTCTTC
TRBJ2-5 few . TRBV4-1 CASSQAANRETQYF TGCGCCAGCAGCCAAGCGGCCAATCGGGAGACCCAGTACTTC
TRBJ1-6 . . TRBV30 CAWSPGYNSPLHF TGTGCCTGGAGTCCCGGCTATAATTCACCCCTCCACTTT
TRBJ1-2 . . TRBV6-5 CASSSYPGEGYYGYTF TGTGCCAGCAGTTCCTATCCGGGGGAAGGCTACTATGGCTACACCTTC
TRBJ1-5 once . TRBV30 CAWAVGGNQPQHF TGTGCCTGGGCCGTTGGGGGCAATCAGCCCCAGCATTTT
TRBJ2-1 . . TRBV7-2 CASSHRGRAYNEQFF TGTGCCAGCAGCCATCGGGGAAGGGCCTACAATGAGCAGTTCTTC
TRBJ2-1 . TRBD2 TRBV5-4 CASPGRGNEQFF TGTGCCAGCCCCGGGAGGGGCAATGAGCAGTTCTTC
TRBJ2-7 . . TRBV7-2 CASSITTSGSYEQYF TGTGCCAGCAGCATCACAACCTCAGGCTCCTACGAGCAGTACTTC
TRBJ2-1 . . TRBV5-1 CASSLVAGAIYNEQFF TGCGCCAGCAGCTTGGTGGCGGGGGCCATCTACAATGAGCAGTTCTTC
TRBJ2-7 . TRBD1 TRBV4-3 CASSRSTGGDHEQYF TGCGCCAGCAGCCGGTCGACAGGGGGGGATCACGAGCAGTACTTC
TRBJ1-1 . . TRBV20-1 CSASREGTEAFF TGCAGTGCTAGTCGAGAGGGAACTGAAGCTTTCTTT
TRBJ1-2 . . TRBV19 CASIQAPGYGYTF TGTGCCAGCATACAGGCGCCCGGCTATGGCTACACCTTC
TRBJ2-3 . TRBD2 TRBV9 CASSVGAGGLQDTQYF TGTGCCAGCAGCGTAGGCGCGGGGGGGCTACAAGATACGCAGTATTTT
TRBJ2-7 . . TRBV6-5 CASSPLGAGEQYF TGTGCCAGCAGTCCACTGGGGGCTGGCGAGCAGTACTTC
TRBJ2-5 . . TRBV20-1 CSALTWGEKETQYF TGCAGTGCTCTCACGTGGGGGGAAAAAGAGACCCAGTACTTC
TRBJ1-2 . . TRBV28 CASSRPVGVANYGYTF TGTGCCAGCAGTCGTCCAGTCGGTGTAGCTAACTATGGCTACACCTTC
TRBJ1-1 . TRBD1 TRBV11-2 CASSLSGTVTEAFF TGTGCCAGCAGCTTATCCGGGACAGTTACTGAAGCTTTCTTT
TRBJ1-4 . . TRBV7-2 CASSPVLNEKLFF TGTGCCAGCAGCCCGGTACTTAATGAAAAACTGTTTTTT
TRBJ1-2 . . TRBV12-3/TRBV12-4 CASSPWDASNYGYTF TGTGCCAGCAGTCCCTGGGACGCCAGTAACTATGGCTACACCTTC
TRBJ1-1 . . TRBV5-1 CASSARTAMNTEAFF TGCGCCAGCAGCGCCAGGACAGCCATGAACACTGAAGCTTTCTTT
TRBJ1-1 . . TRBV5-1 CASSLVGDRNAEAFF TGCGCCAGCAGCTTGGTCGGGGATCGGAATGCTGAAGCTTTCTTT
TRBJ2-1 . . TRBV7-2 CASRSRLAYNEQFF TGTGCCAGCAGGTCAAGGCTAGCTTACAATGAGCAGTTCTTC
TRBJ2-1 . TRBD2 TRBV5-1 CASSPDPGLAGAVGEQFF TGCGCCAGCAGCCCAGACCCGGGACTAGCGGGAGCGGTCGGTGAGCAGTTCTTC
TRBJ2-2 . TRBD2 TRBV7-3 CASSLMGGTNTGELFF TGTGCCAGCAGCTTAATGGGGGGGACCAACACCGGGGAGCTGTTTTTT
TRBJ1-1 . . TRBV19 CASSRTGGRDTEAFF TGTGCCAGTAGCCGAACGGGGGGTAGGGACACTGAAGCTTTCTTT
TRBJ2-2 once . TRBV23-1 CASSLGTQNTGELFF TGCGCCAGCAGTCTTGGGACACAGAACACCGGGGAGCTGTTTTTT
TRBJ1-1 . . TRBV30 CASNRAMNTEAFF TGTGCCTCCAACAGGGCCATGAACACTGAAGCTTTCTTT
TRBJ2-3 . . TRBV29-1 CSAPRADTQYF TGCAGCGCACCTCGAGCAGATACGCAGTATTTT
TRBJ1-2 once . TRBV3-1 CASSQDAGAGYTF TGTGCCAGCAGCCAAGACGCCGGGGCAGGCTACACCTTC
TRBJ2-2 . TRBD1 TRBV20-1 CSARGPGGIGELFF TGCAGTGCTAGAGGGCCAGGGGGCATCGGGGAGCTGTTTTTT
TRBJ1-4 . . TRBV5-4 CASSAEDEKLFF TGTGCCAGCAGCGCCGAAGATGAAAAACTGTTTTTT
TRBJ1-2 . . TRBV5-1 CASSLGGRLTPNYGYTF TGCGCCAGCAGCTTGGGTGGAAGACTGACCCCTAACTATGGCTACACCTTC
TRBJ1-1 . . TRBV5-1 CASTRSRGGEAFF TGCGCCAGCACTCGGTCCCGGGGGGGTGAAGCTTTCTTT
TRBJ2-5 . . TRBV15 CATSRDRGAEETQYF TGTGCCACCAGCAGAGATCGGGGGGCCGAAGAGACCCAGTACTTC
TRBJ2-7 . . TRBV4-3 CASSQDRKGGYEQYF TGCGCCAGCAGCCAAGATCGGAAGGGGGGATACGAGCAGTACTTC
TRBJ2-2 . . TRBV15 CATSRVLLTRINTGELFF TGTGCCACCAGCAGAGTCTTATTGACAAGAATAAACACCGGGGAGCTGTTTTTT
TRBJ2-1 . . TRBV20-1 CSATHRGYNEQFF TGCAGTGCTACCCACCGGGGGTACAATGAGCAGTTCTTC
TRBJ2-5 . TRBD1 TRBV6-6 CASTGPGTGRKTQYF TGTGCCAGCACCGGCCCCGGGACAGGGAGAAAGACCCAGTACTTC
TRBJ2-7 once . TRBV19 CASSKPGSYEQYF TGTGCCAGTAGTAAGCCCGGGAGCTACGAGCAGTACTTC
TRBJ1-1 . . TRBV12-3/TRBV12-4 CASSLVQDTEAFF TGTGCCAGCAGTTTAGTCCAAGACACTGAAGCTTTCTTT
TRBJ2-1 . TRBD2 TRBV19 CASSPLTSGRLHEQFF TGTGCCAGTAGCCCGCTGACTAGCGGGAGACTCCATGAGCAGTTCTTC
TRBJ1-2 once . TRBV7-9 CASSLFRERTESNYGYTF TGTGCCAGCAGCTTATTCAGAGAGCGGACGGAGTCTAACTATGGCTACACCTTC
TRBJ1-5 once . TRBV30 CAGSRGNQPQHF TGTGCCGGTTCTCGCGGCAATCAGCCCCAGCATTTT
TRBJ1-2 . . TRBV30 CAWSVSRDGGYTF TGTGCCTGGAGTGTGTCCCGTGACGGGGGCTACACCTTC
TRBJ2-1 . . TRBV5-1 CASSRQSNEQFF TGCGCCAGCTCAAGGCAGTCTAATGAGCAGTTCTTC
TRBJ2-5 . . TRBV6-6 CASSYQLLETQYF TGTGCCAGCAGTTATCAACTATTAGAGACCCAGTACTTC